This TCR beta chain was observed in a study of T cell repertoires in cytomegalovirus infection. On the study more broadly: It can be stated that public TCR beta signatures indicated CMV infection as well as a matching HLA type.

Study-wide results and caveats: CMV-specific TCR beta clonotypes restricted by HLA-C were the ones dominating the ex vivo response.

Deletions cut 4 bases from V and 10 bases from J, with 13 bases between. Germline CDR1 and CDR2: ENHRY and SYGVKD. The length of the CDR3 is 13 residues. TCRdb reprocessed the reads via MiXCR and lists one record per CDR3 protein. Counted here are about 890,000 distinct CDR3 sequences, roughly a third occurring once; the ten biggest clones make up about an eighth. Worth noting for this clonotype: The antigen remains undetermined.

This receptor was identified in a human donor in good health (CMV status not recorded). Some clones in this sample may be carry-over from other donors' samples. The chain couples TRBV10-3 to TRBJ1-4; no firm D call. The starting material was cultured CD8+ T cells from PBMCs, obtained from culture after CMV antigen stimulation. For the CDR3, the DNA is TGTGCCATCAGTGCCCGGCCGGTAGGAAAACTGTTTTTT. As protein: CAISARPVGKLFF.